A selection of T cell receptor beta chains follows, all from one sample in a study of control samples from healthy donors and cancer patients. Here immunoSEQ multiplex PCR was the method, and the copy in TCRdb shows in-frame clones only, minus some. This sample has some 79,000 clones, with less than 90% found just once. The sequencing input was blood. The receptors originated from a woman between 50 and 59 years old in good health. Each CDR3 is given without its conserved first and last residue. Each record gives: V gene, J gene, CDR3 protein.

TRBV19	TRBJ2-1	ASRGIAGEYYYNEQF
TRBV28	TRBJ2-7	ASTQAAWSSYEQY
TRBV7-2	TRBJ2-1	ASKEDKYNEQF
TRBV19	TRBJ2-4	ASSTLTGRNIQY
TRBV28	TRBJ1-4	ASGRGDEKLF
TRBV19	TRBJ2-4	ASSTSGGLLAKNIQY
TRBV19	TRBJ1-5	ASSITGFNQPQH
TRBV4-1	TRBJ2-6	ASCPSSSGANVLT
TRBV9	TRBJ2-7	ASSGWDAPYEQY
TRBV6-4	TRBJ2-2	ASSDELAVGELF
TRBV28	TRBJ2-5	ALLRQGEETQY
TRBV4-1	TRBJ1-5	ASSLWGSPDSSQPQH
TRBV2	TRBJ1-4	ASRNEKLF
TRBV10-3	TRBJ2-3	AITGTGGVDTQY
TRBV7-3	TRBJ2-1	ASGHPGRPNEQF
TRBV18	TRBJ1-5	ASSPDSSNQPQH
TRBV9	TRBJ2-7	ASSAGGLAGVYEQY
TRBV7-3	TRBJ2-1	ASSFKTGLAGYNEQF
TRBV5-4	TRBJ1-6	ASSLGTETNSPLH
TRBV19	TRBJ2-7	ASSIGSLTSGTYEQY
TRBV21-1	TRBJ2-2	ASSTQRVDRGAPGELF
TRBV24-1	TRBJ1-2	AISDRVLGGYT
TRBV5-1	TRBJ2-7	ASSPGPGFFGEQY
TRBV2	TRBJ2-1	ASSEVAGGPSSYNEQF
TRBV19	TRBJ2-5	ASSKSQETQY
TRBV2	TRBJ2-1	ASSVAGLADEQF
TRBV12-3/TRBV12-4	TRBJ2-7	ASSSLAGNEQY
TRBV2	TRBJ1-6	ASSDQGFNSPLH
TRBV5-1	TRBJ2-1	ASSFSGAYNEQF
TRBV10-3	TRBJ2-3	AISPIAGQAGDTQY
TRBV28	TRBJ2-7	ASSPHPYEQY
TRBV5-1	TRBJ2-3	ASSLSGLSTDTQY
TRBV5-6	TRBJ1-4	ASSLGRGGTEKLF
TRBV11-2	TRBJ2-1	ASSTLAGGHNEQF
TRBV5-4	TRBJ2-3	ASSAPVAGTDTQY
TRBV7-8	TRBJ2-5	ASSYGQYQETQY
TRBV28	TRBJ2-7	ASSGRTGARSYEQY
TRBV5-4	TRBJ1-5	ASSRGAGPQH
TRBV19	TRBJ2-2	ASTLIASGELF
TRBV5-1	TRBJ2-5	ASSDPVGRSGQETQY
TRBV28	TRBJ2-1	ASSTRTSVYNEQF
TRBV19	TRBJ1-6	ASSGSGQGTYNSPLH
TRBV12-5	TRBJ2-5	ASGLGTSRETQY
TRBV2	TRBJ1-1	ASSDYRDTEAF
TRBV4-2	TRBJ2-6	ASSQDIGGVGGANVLT
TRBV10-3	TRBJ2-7	AIRGQGRNYEQY
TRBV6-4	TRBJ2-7	ASRPPGPPSYEQY
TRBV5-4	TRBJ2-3	ASSLGRVKDTQY
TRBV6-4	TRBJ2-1	ASRPSGKAYNEQF
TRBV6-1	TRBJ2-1	ASSEVGGFNEQF
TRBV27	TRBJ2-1	ASSLGPLAGEQF